The rows below give T cell receptor beta chains drawn from one sample of a study of shared clonotypes between healthy human individuals. Using immunoSEQ multiplex PCR, the repertoire was profiled, and TCRdb retains in-frame clones only, with some absent. This sample has about 580,000 clones, with about 98% found just once. Material for sequencing was naive CD8+ T cells sorted from blood. These receptors were taken from a young man in good health. CDR3s include the opening cysteine and the closing phenylalanine or tryptophan. A D gene is named only where the DNA matches it firmly. Clone size appears in some rows only: once, few, many, or a class for an expanded clone.

>TRBV5-6|TRBJ2-3|-|-
TGTGCCAGCAGCTTGGAGGGCCTATCGGTAGCAGATACGCAGTATTTT
CASSLEGLSVADTQYF
>TRBV5-6|TRBJ2-7|-|TRBD2
TGTGCCAGCGGTCGGCGACTAGCCTCCTACGAGCAGTACTTC
CASGRRLASYEQYF
>TRBV5-4|TRBJ2-1|-|TRBD2
TGTGCCAGCAGCTTGTTTTTACTAGCGGGAGGAAATGTAAGAAATGAGCAGTTCTTC
CASSLFLLAGGNVRNEQFF
>TRBV19|TRBJ1-1|-|-
TGTGCCAGTAGATTAACAGGATTTGAAGCTTTCTTT
CASRLTGFEAFF
>TRBV7-9|TRBJ2-1|-|-
TGTGCCAGCAGCTTAGGGACCACCCCTCTCTTC
CASSLGTTPLF
>TRBV7-9|TRBJ2-7|-|-
TGTGCCAGCAGCTTAGATGCCGGGAGTAGGTCCTACGAGCAGTACTTC
CASSLDAGSRSYEQYF
>TRBV29-1|TRBJ1-2|-|-
TGCAGCGTTGATGCACAGGGAATCGGCTACACCTTC
CSVDAQGIGYTF
>TRBV6-6|TRBJ2-1|-|-
TGTGCCAGCAGTTACTGGGGCGGCCAAAGCAACAATGAGCAGTTCTTC
CASSYWGGQSNNEQFF
>TRBV6-5|TRBJ2-7|-|TRBD1
TGTGCCAGCAGTTTGGACAGGAGGACGGAGTACTTC
CASSLDRRTEYF
>TRBV7-9|TRBJ2-1|-|-
TGTGCCAGCAGTAACAATGAGCAGTTCTTC
CASSNNEQFF
>TRBV5-5|TRBJ2-5|-|-
TGTGCCAGCAGCTTGTACCAAGAGACCCAGTACTTC
CASSLYQETQYF
>TRBV4-1|TRBJ2-7|-|-
TGCGCCAGCAGCCAAGTAACTTTAGACACAAGCACCTACGAGCAGTACTTC
CASSQVTLDTSTYEQYF
>TRBV9|TRBJ2-1|-|-
TGTGCCAGCAGCCACACCGTGGCACTAAACAATGAGCAGTTCTTC
CASSHTVALNNEQFF
>TRBV11-3|TRBJ2-2|-|TRBD2
TGTGCCAGCAGCAGTAGGCCTAGCGGTAACACCGGGGAGCTGTTTTTT
CASSSRPSGNTGELFF
>TRBV29-1|TRBJ2-3|-|TRBD2
TGCAGCGTTGAGGCCCGGGCCCGGGGGGCAGATACGCAGTATTTT
CSVEARARGADTQYF
>TRBV28|TRBJ2-2|-|-
TGTGCCAGCAGTCTTCTCACCGGGGAGCTGTTTTTT
CASSLLTGELFF
>TRBV11-3|TRBJ2-1|-|TRBD2
TGTGCCAGCAGCTTAGATGGGACTAGCGGCAATGAGCAGTTCTTC
CASSLDGTSGNEQFF
>TRBV25-1|TRBJ2-2|once|-
TGTGCCAGCAGTGATCTGGCCGGGGAGCTGTTTTTT
CASSDLAGELFF
>TRBV7-9|TRBJ2-1|-|TRBD2
TGTGCCAGCAGCTGGACTAGCGGGAAGAATGAGCAGTTCTTC
CASSWTSGKNEQFF
>TRBV10-3|TRBJ2-1|-|TRBD2
TGTGCCATCAGCGCGACTAGCGGGCCCGCCAATGAGCAGTTCTTC
CAISATSGPANEQFF
>TRBV2|TRBJ2-5|-|TRBD1
TGTGCCAGCAAGACCGTCAGGGGGGAGACCCAGTACTTC
CASKTVRGETQYF
>TRBV29-1|TRBJ1-2|-|-
TGCAGCGTTGAGGGACTCGCAGTTGGCTACACCTTC
CSVEGLAVGYTF